Each of the 30 T cell receptor beta chains below was sequenced from the same sample in a study of cytomegalovirus exposure and HLA in healthy donors. In the PCR, 60 Vbeta and 13 Jbeta primers were used. TCRdb keeps only in-frame clones here, not all; method: immunoSEQ multiplex PCR. Of about 160,000 clones detected, almost 80% appear once; the ten largest clones hold approximately 1.5%. Input material: PBMCs. Every receptor here comes from a male donor in good health and CMV-seronegative.

This chain joins TRBV27 and TRBJ2-7, with 9 bases matching TRBD1. Trimming took 8 bases from V and 3 from J; bases not matched to a gene: 11. Germline CDR1 MNHEY, CDR2 SMNVEV (reference sequence). This CDR3 spans 15 amino acids. CDR3 amino acids: CASGSPGQGFYEQYF. DNA for the CDR3: TGTGCCAGCGGCTCACCGGGACAGGGTTTCTACGAGCAGTACTTC.

The genes are TRBV19 and TRBJ2-5; 7 bases line up with TRBD2. CDR1 LNHDA and CDR2 SQIVND come from the germline V gene (reference sequence). The CDR3 has 15 residues. Trimming at V came to 3 bases and at J to 5 bases, leaving 9 bases not matched to a gene. The chain's CDR3 is CASSIGLETRETQYF. CDR3 DNA sequence: TGTGCCAGTAGTATCGGACTAGAGACTAGGGAGACCCAGTACTTC.

The V and J genes are TRBV5-1 and TRBJ2-5; 14 positions agree with TRBD2. Losses at the gene ends were 5 bases for V and 1 base for J; bases not matched to a gene: 1. Germline CDR1 reads SGHRS; CDR2 reads YFSETQ. The CDR3 runs 15 residues. The chain's CDR3 is CASRTSGGVQETQYF. For the CDR3, the DNA is TGCGCCAGCAGGACTAGCGGGGGGGTCCAAGAGACCCAGTACTTC. Using reference TRBV5-1 and TRBJ2-5 for the parts outside the CDR3, the full variable domain is KAGVTQTPRYLIKTRGQQVTLSCSPISGHRSVSWYQQTPGQGLQFLFEYFSETQRNKGNFPGRFSGRQFSNSRSEMNVSTLELGDSALYLCASRTSGGVQETQYFGPGTRLLVL.

This chain uses TRBV4-2 with TRBJ1-3, with D maybe TRBD1 (6 bases). This CDR3 spans 16 amino acids. The germline V and J ends were trimmed by 0 bases and 3 bases, with 12 bases remaining between them. The V gene's germline CDR1 is LGHNA and CDR2 YNFKEQ. The CDR3 bases are TGTGCCAGCAGCCAAGAAGGGGGGGCGCGTGGAAACACCATATATTTT. The encoded protein is CASSQEGGARGNTIYF.

This clone showed up just a few times. V and J are TRBV9 and TRBJ1-3; maybe TRBD1 (5 bases). The CDR3 loop spans 18 amino acids. V lost 5 bases, J lost 0 bases, and 21 bases lay in between. Germline values: CDR1 SGDLS, CDR2 YYNGEE. The CDR3 region has the DNA TGTGCCAGCAGTCGGCAGGGTCTCACTATTAGCTCTGGAAACACCATATATTTT. It encodes CASSRQGLTISSGNTIYF.

The chain couples TRBV4-1 to TRBJ2-7, with a tentative D call TRBD2 (6 bases). Germline V gene sequence: CDR1 MGHRA, CDR2 YSYEKL. The V gene lost 0 bases and the J gene lost 2 bases, with 17 bases spanning the gap. This CDR3 comprises 17 residues. CDR3 nucleotides: TGCGCCAGCAGCCAAGATCAGTCAAGCGGGCAAGCCTACGAGCAGTACTTC. Protein: CASSQDQSSGQAYEQYF.

This clone has just one count. The V call is TRBV28, the J call TRBJ1-6; 7 positions match TRBD1. Looked up from germline, CDR1 is MDHEN and CDR2 is SYDVKM. The CDR3 sequence is 12 residues long. After removal of 7 bases from V and 10 bases from J, the junction contained 4 bases not matched to a gene. The CDR3 is CASTQGDSPLHF. CDR3 sequence (DNA): TGTGCCAGCACGCAGGGGGACTCACCCCTCCACTTT. Variable domain in full (rest from reference TRBV28 and TRBJ1-6): DVKVTQSSRYLVKRTGEKVFLECVQDMDHENMFWYRQDPGLGLRLIYFSYDVKMKEKGDIPEGYSVSREKKERFSLILESASTNQTSMYLCASTQGDSPLHFGNGTRLTVT.

The genes are TRBV5-1 and TRBJ2-2; 7 positions match TRBD1. The V gene end was trimmed by 4 bases and the J gene end by 4 bases; junction bases not matched to a gene: 7. CDR3 length: 15 residues. CDR1 and CDR2 from the germline V gene are SGHRS and YFSETQ. This chain's CDR3 is CASSRSGQSTGELFF. CDR3 DNA: TGCGCCAGCAGCCGATCGGGACAGTCCACCGGGGAGCTGTTTTTT.

The chain couples TRBV4-2 to TRBJ1-5; 8 bases are a match to TRBD1. CDR3 length: 19 residues. From germline, CDR1 is LGHNA and CDR2 YNFKEQ. Trimming cost V 4 bases and J 2 bases; bases outside gene matches: 16. CDR3 residues: CASSPGGQGFSLGNQPQHF. The DNA of the CDR3 is TGTGCCAGCAGCCCGGGCGGACAGGGCTTCTCCTTGGGCAATCAGCCCCAGCATTTT.

The chain carries TRBV30 and TRBJ2-1, with D possibly being TRBD1 (5 bases). Germline CDR1 and CDR2: GTSNPN and SVGIG (reference sequence). Trimming stripped 2 bases from V and 4 bases from J, with 12 bases between. This CDR3 has 14 amino acids. CDR3 coding DNA: TGTGCCTGGAGTACGACGGACAAATACAATGAGCAGTTCTTC. It is translated as CAWSTTDKYNEQFF.

This clone occurred once. The rearrangement links TRBV28 to TRBJ2-1, with 10 nucleotides matching TRBD2. J lost 4 bases, V lost 6 bases, and 6 bases had no gene match. Germline assignment: CDR1 MDHEN and CDR2 SYDVKM. This CDR3 spans 15 amino acids. CDR3 nucleotide sequence: TGTGCCAGCAGGTTAGCGGGAGGACTGTACAATGAGCAGTTCTTC. Its protein is CASRLAGGLYNEQFF.

This sequence joins TRBV6-1 and TRBJ2-7, with TRBD1 matching over 9 bases. CDR1 and CDR2 from the germline V gene are MNHNS and SASEGT. V dropped 0 bases and J dropped 2; count of bases not matched to a gene: 2. This CDR3 region has 15 residues. The CDR3 region is CASSEAGQGTYEQYF. The DNA of the CDR3 is TGTGCCAGCAGTGAAGCGGGACAGGGAACCTACGAGCAGTACTTC.

The rearrangement uses TRBV5-4 and TRBJ1-6; D is uncertain. The CDR3 extends over 14 amino acids. Germline lookup yields CDR1 SGHNT and CDR2 YYREEE (reference sequence). The V gene lost 2 bases and the J gene lost 0 bases, with 3 bases spanning the gap. This CDR3 reads CASSFSSYNSPLHF. The CDR3, as DNA: TGTGCCAGCAGCTTCAGCTCCTATAATTCACCCCTCCACTTT.

As to this clone: Compared with germline, one end of the junction differs, possibly owing to a read error. This chain links TRBV9 with TRBJ1-5; D may be TRBD1 (6 bases). This CDR3 spans 14 amino acids. In germline, CDR1 is SGDLS, CDR2 YYNGEE. DNA of the CDR3: TGTGCCAGCAACGTAGGGGACATGAATCAGCCCCAGCATTTT. Protein sequence: CASNVGDMNQPQHF.

This chain uses TRBV28 with TRBJ2-3, with D perhaps matching TRBD1 (6 bases). The CDR3 is 12 residues long. Germline values: CDR1 MDHEN, CDR2 SYDVKM. The V and J ends lost 2 bases and 9 bases respectively, with 9 bases between them. The CDR3 DNA reads as TGTGCCAGCAGTTTACAGGGGAGCACGCAGTATTTT. Its translation: CASSLQGSTQYF.

This rearrangement joins TRBV4-3 to TRBJ2-2; D is unresolved. Looked up from germline, CDR1 is LGHNA and CDR2 is YSLEER. CDR3 length: 13 amino acids. The V end was cut by 4 bases, the J end by 7 bases, with 10 bases between. The CDR3: CASSPSVGGELFF. The DNA of the CDR3 is TGCGCCAGCAGCCCCTCGGTCGGCGGGGAGCTGTTTTTT.

The chain links TRBV10-2 to TRBJ1-1, with 8 bases fitting TRBD1. With 8 bases clipped from V and 7 bases from J, the junction kept 3 bases outside the gene matches. This CDR3 has 11 amino acids. Germline lookup yields CDR1 WSHSY and CDR2 SAAADI. DNA for the CDR3: TGCGCCAGCCAGGACAGGGATGAAGCTTTCTTT. It is translated as CASQDRDEAFF.

The V gene is TRBV4-3, the J gene TRBJ2-7; D not resolved. The CDR3 is 15 amino acids. V was cut by 1 base and J by 3 bases, with 13 bases left in between. Germline values: CDR1 LGHNA, CDR2 YSLEER. CDR3 loop: CASSQASRLVYEQYF. In nucleotides, the CDR3 is TGCGCCAGCAGCCAAGCAAGCCGGCTAGTCTACGAGCAGTACTTC.

The V and J genes are TRBV9 and TRBJ1-1, with TRBD1 matching over 10 bases. The V segment lost 5 bases and the J segment 7 bases; nucleotides outside the gene matches: 5. CDR3 length: 13 residues. The germline V gene encodes CDR1 SGDLS and CDR2 YYNGEE. The CDR3 DNA sequence: TGTGCCAGCAGTCCTAGGACAGGGGGTGAAGCTTTCTTT. This encodes CASSPRTGGEAFF.

V gene TRBV6-6 combines with J gene TRBJ2-7, with D possibly being TRBD1 (6 bases). The CDR3 consists of 14 residues. Trimming stripped 4 bases from V and 4 bases from J, with 14 bases between. Germline lookup yields CDR1 MNHNY and CDR2 SVGAGI (reference sequence). CDR3 sequence: CASSFSGTSYEQYF. CDR3 nucleotides: TGTGCCAGCAGTTTCTCTGGGACATCTTACGAGCAGTACTTC.

The rearrangement joins TRBV7-2 to TRBJ2-4; no clear D. This CDR3 comprises 15 residues. Per germline, CDR1 SGHTA and CDR2 FQGNSA. Trimming removed 1 base at V and 8 bases at J, with 15 bases between. CDR3 coding DNA: TGTGCCAGCAGCTTAGGTACCGGGTCGGCGGACATTCAGTACTTC. Translating it yields CASSLGTGSADIQYF.

This chain joins TRBV5-5 and TRBJ1-5; 7 bases fit TRBD1. Germline CDR1 SGHKS, CDR2 YYEKEE (reference sequence). J gave up 6 bases and V 2 bases, and 5 bases lay outside the gene matches. This CDR3 comprises 14 residues. The CDR3 spells CASSFIGGSQPQHF. Written as DNA, the CDR3 is TGTGCCAGCAGCTTCATAGGGGGCAGTCAGCCCCAGCATTTT.

The chain is built from TRBV27 and TRBJ1-2; TRBD1 aligns across 7 bases. There are 14 residues in the CDR3. Germline loops: CDR1 MNHEY, CDR2 SMNVEV (reference sequence). V trimming: 6 bases; J trimming: 8 bases; junction bases outside the gene matches: 12. The CDR3 DNA follows: TGTGCCAGCAGCTGGGACAGTTTCAGAGGAGGCTACACCTTC. Amino acids: CASSWDSFRGGYTF.

The chain uses TRBV11-2 and TRBJ2-7; no definite D call. The CDR3 covers 14 residues. Germline V gene lookup returns CDR1 SGHAT and CDR2 FQNNGV. Deletions cut 4 bases from V and 2 bases from J, with 12 bases between. The CDR3 coding sequence is TGTGCCAGCAGCTCCCCCTTTCAGGCCTACGAGCAGTACTTC. Amino acids: CASSSPFQAYEQYF.

The rearrangement links TRBV7-9 to TRBJ1-1; the D gene is possibly TRBD1 (5 bases). The CDR3 consists of 15 residues. CDR1 is SEHNR, CDR2 FQNEAQ, per germline (reference sequence). V shed 1 base and J shed 3 bases, with 12 bases lying between them. The CDR3 region has the DNA TGTGCCAGCAGCTTAGGGGGGTCGGGGGACACTGAAGCTTTCTTT. Encoded protein: CASSLGGSGDTEAFF.

This chain links TRBV9 with TRBJ2-3, with D maybe TRBD2 (5 bases). Germline V gene sequence: CDR1 SGDLS, CDR2 YYNGEE. This CDR3 spans 14 amino acids. V was trimmed by 0 bases and J by 0 bases, leaving 5 bases between them. CDR3 protein: CASSVAGSTDTQYF. The DNA of the CDR3 is TGTGCCAGCAGCGTAGCGGGGAGCACAGATACGCAGTATTTT.

The chain couples TRBV6-1 to TRBJ1-1, with D uncertain. Germline values: CDR1 MNHNS, CDR2 SASEGT. V gave up 3 bases and J gave up 10 bases, with 6 bases separating them. CDR3 length: 10 residues. The CDR3 coding sequence is TGTGCCAGCAGTGATCTTCTAGCTTTCTTT. Translating gives CASSDLLAFF.

This chain links TRBV9 with TRBJ2-3; tentatively, D is TRBD2 (6 bases). CDR1 and CDR2 (germline): SGDLS, YYNGEE. Trimming removed 0 bases at V and 0 bases at J, with 11 bases between. The CDR3 contains 16 residues. This CDR3 is CASSVAVAASTDTQYF. CDR3 sequence (DNA): TGTGCCAGCAGCGTAGCGGTAGCGGCTAGCACAGATACGCAGTATTTT.

The chain couples TRBV5-6 to TRBJ2-7; D remains unclear. Germline values: CDR1 SGHDT, CDR2 YYEEEE. Trimming left V 0 bases short and J 3 bases short, with 10 bases between. The CDR3 contains 14 residues. The CDR3: CASSLAGSFYEQYF. CDR3 DNA: TGTGCCAGCAGCTTGGCCGGGTCCTTCTACGAGCAGTACTTC.

In its sample, this clone was seen a few times. This chain links TRBV7-2 with TRBJ2-7; TRBD1 aligns across 9 bases. Losses at the gene ends were 5 bases for V and 5 bases for J; bases not matched to a gene: 7. CDR1 and CDR2 (germline): SGHTA, FQGNSA. CDR3 length: 14 residues. The CDR3 DNA sequence: TGTGCCAGCAGCCGGGACAGGGTAAGCAACGAGCAGTACTTC. Residues: CASSRDRVSNEQYF.